This entry concerns a single T cell receptor (beta chain). The repertoire was sequenced with immunoSEQ multiplex PCR; TCRdb's copy has only in-frame clones and lacks some. The repertoire holds some 250,000 clones, 65% to 90% seen once, with about 14% in the top ten. Germline values: CDR1 MNHEY, CDR2 SMNVEV (reference sequence). J gave up 4 bases and V 3 bases, and 0 bases lay outside the gene matches. The CDR3 has 13 residues. This sample was taken from a study of blood T cell repertoires in COVID-19. Study-level background: PBMCs, B-cell-depleted T cells, or T cells provided the cDNA or gDNA that made up the material.

Participants had their cohort set by participant-reported clinical history. The source is a man aged 18 to 29 who had recovered from COVID-19. The chain carries TRBV27 and TRBJ1-1; TRBD1 agrees at 9 bases. The material sequenced was PBMCs or T cells enriched from blood (not recorded which). Written as DNA, the CDR3 is TGTGCCAGCAGTTTGACAGGGGGCACTGAAGCTTTCTTT. This codes for CASSLTGGTEAFF.